One and the same sample provided the 14 T cell receptor beta chains below, sequenced in a study of read filtering for tumor transcriptome and immune sequencing. This library used about 360 ng RNA and molecular barcoded adaptors spanning alpha/delta and beta/gamma chains. TCRdb redid the calling of the reads with MiXCR, one entry per CDR3 protein. The repertoire holds 35,000 to 40,000 distinct CDR3 sequences, approximately 13% seen once, with about 39% in the top ten. The source material was a population of CD138-negative cells sorted from bone marrow. The receptors originated from a donor at least 40 years old with multiple myeloma.

This clonotype has ten or more counts. The chain couples TRBV7-2 to TRBJ1-1; 7 nucleotides agree with TRBD1. The V segment lost 5 bases and the J segment 3 bases; nucleotides outside the gene matches: 9. The CDR3 extends over 15 amino acids. Per germline, CDR1 SGHTA and CDR2 FQGNSA. The CDR3 DNA reads as TGTGCCAGCAGCCGACCCTTTACAGGGGACACTGAAGCTTTCTTT. Its protein is CASSRPFTGDTEAFF.

This clonotype was counted ten times or more. J is TRBJ2-5 and V is TRBV29-1, with a tentative D call TRBD1 (5 bases). The CDR3 contains 11 residues. Germline CDR1 and CDR2: SQVTM and ANQGSEA. The V gene lost 7 bases and the J gene lost 4 bases, with 10 bases spanning the gap. The CDR3 DNA reads as TGCAGCGGCAGGGTGGCAGAGACCCAGTACTTC. It translates to CSGRVAETQYF. The full variable domain, in which reference TRBV29-1 and TRBJ2-5 provide the parts outside the CDR3, is SAVISQKPSRDICQRGTSLTIQCQVDSQVTMMFWYRQQPGQSLTLIATANQGSEATYESGFVIDKFPISRPNLTFSTLTVSNMSPEDSSIYLCSGRVAETQYFGPGTRLLVL.

This clonotype was counted ten times or more. This rearrangement joins TRBV7-2 to TRBJ2-1; no definite D call. This CDR3 has 14 residues. Trimming took 1 base from V and 3 from J, leaving 7 bases between them. Germline V lookup: CDR1 SGHTA, CDR2 FQGNSA. The CDR3: CASSLEPRYNEQFF. DNA for the CDR3: TGTGCCAGCAGCTTAGAACCACGCTACAATGAGCAGTTCTTC.

This clonotype was seen ten or more times. The chain joins TRBV5-1 to TRBJ2-1; 10 bases are shared with TRBD1. With 0 bases clipped from V and 4 bases from J, the junction kept 1 base outside the gene matches. The CDR3 is 15 amino acids. Germline CDR1 reads SGHRS; CDR2 reads YFSETQ. The CDR3 DNA is TGCGCCAGCAGCTTGGGACAGGGGGCTTACAATGAGCAGTTCTTC. Its translation: CASSLGQGAYNEQFF.

This clonotype was seen repeatedly, ten times or more. V and J are TRBV6-6 and TRBJ1-3; D is undetermined. The V gene lost 5 bases and the J gene lost 0 bases, with 11 bases spanning the gap. Germline values: CDR1 MNHNY, CDR2 SVGAGI (reference sequence). The CDR3 contains 15 residues. The CDR3 loop is CASSASGISGNTIYF. The CDR3 nucleotides are TGTGCCAGCAGTGCCTCGGGGATCTCTGGAAACACCATATATTTT.

This clonotype showed up many times. This chain connects TRBV28 to TRBJ1-5, with 10 bases matching TRBD1. The CDR3 runs to 14 residues. Germline trimming cut 7 bases from V and 11 bases from J; bases unmatched to any gene: 11. Per germline, CDR1 MDHEN and CDR2 SYDVKM. CDR3 sequence: CASTEDRGLGAQHF. CDR3 DNA sequence: TGTGCCAGCACCGAAGACAGGGGGCTCGGGGCCCAGCATTTT.

The rearrangement joins TRBV7-2 to TRBJ1-1, with no clear D. V lost 2 bases and J lost 0, with 7 bases in between. The length of the CDR3 is 14 residues. In germline, CDR1 is SGHTA, CDR2 FQGNSA. The CDR3 loop is CASSLRHMNTEAFF. In nucleotides, the CDR3 is TGTGCCAGCAGCTTACGACATATGAACACTGAAGCTTTCTTT.

This clonotype was observed many times. The chain links TRBV20-1 to TRBJ2-2; D is unresolved. The CDR3 covers 12 residues. Germline V gene lookup returns CDR1 DFQATT and CDR2 SNEGSKA (reference sequence). The V and J ends lost 3 bases and 6 bases respectively, with 8 bases between them. The CDR3 DNA is TGCAGTGCTAGGAAGGGTGCCGGGGAGCTGTTTTTT. This codes for CSARKGAGELFF.

The table lists this clonotype with many counts. The chain uses TRBV29-1 and TRBJ2-1; 14 bases match TRBD2. The germline V gene encodes CDR1 SQVTM and CDR2 ANQGSEA. V was clipped by 6 bases and J by 4 bases; unmatched bases: 8. The CDR3 totals 16 residues. CDR3 in amino acids: CSVWGLAGAQYNEQFF. CDR3 nucleotide sequence: TGCAGCGTGTGGGGACTAGCGGGAGCACAGTACAATGAGCAGTTCTTC.

This clonotype came up many times. The V gene is TRBV29-1, the J gene TRBJ2-2; D perhaps matches TRBD1 (6 bases). Germline V CDR1 and CDR2: SQVTM, ANQGSEA. V lost 7 bases and J lost 4, with 16 bases in between. CDR3 size: 14 residues. The CDR3 reads CSARQGPSTGELFF. The CDR3 nucleotides are TGCAGCGCCCGCCAGGGGCCGAGCACCGGGGAGCTGTTTTTT.

In its sample, this clonotype was seen many times. The chain carries TRBV6-2 or TRBV6-3 and TRBJ1-3; D unresolved. The CDR3 length is 10 residues. V dropped 7 bases and J dropped 7 bases, with 5 bases sitting between them. Germline CDR1 MNHEY, CDR2 SVGEGT. DNA of the CDR3: TGTGCCAGCAAAGGCAACACCATATATTTT. Residues: CASKGNTIYF.

The table lists this clonotype with many counts. This sequence joins TRBV7-8 and TRBJ2-7; 7 nucleotides align to TRBD2. The germline gives CDR1 SGHVS, CDR2 FQNEAQ. The CDR3 is made up of 17 amino acids. V gave up 3 bases and J gave up 0 bases; unmatched junction bases: 11. The CDR3 reads CASSFSDGGRGSYEQYF. CDR3 in DNA: TGTGCCAGCAGCTTTTCAGATGGCGGGAGAGGCTCCTACGAGCAGTACTTC.

This clonotype was recorded many times. The V gene is TRBV5-1, the J gene TRBJ2-2; D gene unclear. There are 12 residues in the CDR3. CDR1 and CDR2 from the germline V gene are SGHRS and YFSETQ. V was pared by 4 bases and J by 6 bases, with 7 bases between. The CDR3 DNA sequence: TGCGCCAGCAGCGTGGGCTCCGGGGAGCTGTTTTTT. This gives the protein CASSVGSGELFF.

In its sample, this clonotype was seen many times. The gene calls are TRBV18 and TRBJ2-1, with TRBD1 matching over 11 bases. V shed 2 bases, J shed 4 bases, and the junction held 13 bases outside the gene matches. Germline CDR1 is KGHSH and CDR2 is LQKENI. This CDR3 has 19 residues. CDR3 sequence reads: CASSPGQGALLAGYNEQFF. For the CDR3, the DNA is TGTGCCAGCTCACCAGGACAGGGGGCGTTGCTAGCGGGATACAATGAGCAGTTCTTC. The entire variable domain, with the rest obtained from reference TRBV18 and TRBJ2-1, is as follows: NAGVMQNPRHLVRRRGQEARLRCSPMKGHSHVYWYRQLPEEGLKFMVYLQKENIIDESGMPKERFSAEFPKEGPSILRIQQVVRGDSAAYFCASSPGQGALLAGYNEQFFGPGTRLTVL.